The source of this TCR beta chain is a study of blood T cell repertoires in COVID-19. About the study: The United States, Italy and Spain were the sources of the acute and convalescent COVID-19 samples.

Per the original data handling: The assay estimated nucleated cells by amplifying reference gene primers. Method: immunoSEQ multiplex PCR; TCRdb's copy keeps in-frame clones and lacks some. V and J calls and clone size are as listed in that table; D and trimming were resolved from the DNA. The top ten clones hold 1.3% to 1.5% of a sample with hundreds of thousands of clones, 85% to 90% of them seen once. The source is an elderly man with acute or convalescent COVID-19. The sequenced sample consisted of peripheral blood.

CDR3 residues: CASSSQLAGNTGELFF. CDR3 coding DNA: TGTGCCAGCAGCTCCCAACTAGCGGGGAACACCGGGGAGCTGTTTTTT. This rearrangement joins TRBV5-4 to TRBJ2-2; TRBD2 aligns across 9 bases. Germline CDR1 SGHNT, CDR2 YYREEE (reference sequence). The CDR3 loop spans 16 amino acids. After removal of 3 bases from V and 1 base from J, the junction contained 4 bases not matched to a gene.